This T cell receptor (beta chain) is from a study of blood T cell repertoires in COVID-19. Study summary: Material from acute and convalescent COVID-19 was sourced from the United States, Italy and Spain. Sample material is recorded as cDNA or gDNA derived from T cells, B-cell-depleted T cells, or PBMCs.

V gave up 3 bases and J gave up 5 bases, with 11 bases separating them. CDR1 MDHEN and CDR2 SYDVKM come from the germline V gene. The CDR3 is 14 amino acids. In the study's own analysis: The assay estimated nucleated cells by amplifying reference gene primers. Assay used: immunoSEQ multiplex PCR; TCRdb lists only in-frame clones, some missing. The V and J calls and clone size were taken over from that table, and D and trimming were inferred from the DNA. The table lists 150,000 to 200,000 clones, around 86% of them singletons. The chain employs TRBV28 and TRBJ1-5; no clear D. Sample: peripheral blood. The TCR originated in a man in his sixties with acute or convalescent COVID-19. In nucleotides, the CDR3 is TGTGCCAGCAGTTTTATATCGAGGGATCAGCCCCAGCATTTT. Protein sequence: CASSFISRDQPQHF.